Shown below are 28 T cell receptor beta chains from a single sample sequenced in a study of blood T cell repertoires in COVID-19. TCRdb's table, derived via immunoSEQ multiplex PCR, lists solely in-frame clones and lacks some. The profile covers some 250,000 clones, with approximately 80% appearing a single time and 3.5% to 5% taken by the ten largest. The sequenced sample was peripheral blood. Receptors were obtained from a man aged 55 to 70 with acute or convalescent COVID-19.

The chain employs TRBV5-1 and TRBJ1-4; tentatively, D is TRBD1 (5 bases). The CDR3 totals 15 residues. V shed 4 bases and J shed 5 bases, with 15 bases lying between them. Germline V gives CDR1 SGHRS, CDR2 YFSETQ. The CDR3 region is CASSRAGIDNEKLFF. CDR3 nucleotides: TGCGCCAGCAGCCGAGCAGGGATCGACAATGAAAAACTGTTTTTT.

The chain uses TRBV11-2 and TRBJ2-7; TRBD1 aligns across 11 bases. Germline V CDR1 and CDR2: SGHAT, FQNNGV. V dropped 3 bases and J dropped 5; count of bases not matched to a gene: 3. The CDR3 totals 14 residues. The CDR3 loop is CASSFGTGGHEQYF. In DNA, the CDR3 is TGTGCCAGCAGCTTCGGGACAGGGGGACACGAGCAGTACTTC.

This clone was seen a single time. The rearrangement joins TRBV27 to TRBJ2-1; D uncertain. V was clipped by 6 bases and J by 0 bases, with 9 bases between them. The CDR3 consists of 14 residues. CDR1 MNHEY and CDR2 SMNVEV come from the germline V gene (reference sequence). CDR3 sequence reads: CASSPEDSYNEQFF. As DNA, the CDR3 is TGTGCCAGCAGCCCCGAGGACTCCTACAATGAGCAGTTCTTC.

The chain recombines TRBV18 with TRBJ2-7; tentative D call: TRBD1 (5 bases). The CDR3 loop spans 13 amino acids. The V end was cut by 2 bases, the J end by 2 bases, with 7 bases between. Germline V gene lookup returns CDR1 KGHSH and CDR2 LQKENI. CDR3 DNA sequence: TGTGCCAGCTCACCAGGGGCAGCCTACGAGCAGTACTTC. It specifies CASSPGAAYEQYF.

V is TRBV6-5 and J is TRBJ1-2; D uncertain. This CDR3 has 13 amino acids. The germline gives CDR1 MNHEY, CDR2 SVGAGI. V was trimmed by 2 bases and J by 4 bases, leaving 8 bases between them. The CDR3 nucleotides are TGTGCCAGCAGTTACCTTCTCTCCTATGGCTACACCTTC. Translated, it gives CASSYLLSYGYTF.

This CDR3 reads CASSFRTGGDSPLHF. The CDR3 DNA reads as TGTGCCAGTAGTTTCCGGACAGGGGGCGATTCACCCCTCCACTTT. V and J are TRBV19 and TRBJ1-6; TRBD1 agrees at 11 bases. V lost 5 bases to trimming and J lost 8 bases; unmatched junction nucleotides: 5. Germline V gene sequence: CDR1 LNHDA, CDR2 SQIVND (reference sequence). The CDR3 extends over 15 amino acids.

V gene TRBV2 combines with J gene TRBJ2-7, with a possible D match to TRBD1 (6 bases). Germline CDR1 is SNHLY and CDR2 is FYNNEI. The V gene lost 5 bases and the J gene lost 3 bases, with 14 bases spanning the gap. The CDR3 extends over 14 amino acids. The CDR3 DNA reads TGTGCCAGCAGTTACCAGGGGAGCCACTACGAGCAGTACTTC. Encoded protein: CASSYQGSHYEQYF.

The chain joins TRBV10-2 to TRBJ2-7; TRBD2 matches 7 bases. Germline V gene lookup returns CDR1 WSHSY and CDR2 SAAADI. V shed 5 bases and J 0 bases; nucleotides not matched to a gene: 10. This CDR3 has 16 residues. CDR3 sequence (DNA): TGCGCCAGCAGTTTGACCGGGACTACCCTCTCCTACGAGCAGTACTTC. Residues: CASSLTGTTLSYEQYF.

This clone was picked up a small number of times. The chain is built from TRBV5-1 and TRBJ1-4; 11 bases map to TRBD1. Germline values: CDR1 SGHRS, CDR2 YFSETQ. Trimming at V came to 7 bases and at J to 6 bases, leaving 8 bases not matched to a gene. CDR3 length: 15 residues. The CDR3 protein is CASRDPGQGDEKLFF. CDR3 DNA sequence: TGCGCCAGCCGCGACCCGGGACAGGGGGATGAAAAACTGTTTTTT.

The CDR3 DNA follows: TGCGCCAGCACCCCTTTAGCGGGAGAGCTTACCGGGGAGCTGTTTTTT. This gives the protein CASTPLAGELTGELFF. This chain joins TRBV10-1 and TRBJ2-2; 9 positions match TRBD2. CDR3 size: 16 residues. Germline V gene data show CDR1 as WNHNN and CDR2 as SYGVQD (reference sequence). Trimming at V came to 7 bases and at J to 5 bases, leaving 11 bases not matched to a gene.

The genes are TRBV6-4 and TRBJ2-2, with D perhaps matching TRBD2 (5 bases). The CDR3 is 13 amino acids. V was clipped by 6 bases and J by 6 bases, with 11 bases between them. CDR1 and CDR2 (germline): MRHNA, SNTAGT. The chain's CDR3 is CASSELGAGELFF. CDR3 sequence (DNA): TGTGCCAGCAGCGAACTCGGGGCCGGGGAGCTGTTTTTT.

In its sample, this clone was seen a few times. This rearrangement joins TRBV4-1 to TRBJ1-1; D is uncertain. Germline CDR1 reads MGHRA; CDR2 reads YSYEKL. Trimming stripped 3 bases from V and 5 bases from J, with 13 bases between. The length of the CDR3 is 14 residues. The CDR3 sequence: CASSHPEGSTEAFF. The DNA of the CDR3 is TGCGCCAGCAGCCACCCTGAGGGAAGTACTGAAGCTTTCTTT.

The J gene is TRBJ2-1, the V gene TRBV5-4; possible D gene TRBD2, 6 bases. CDR3 length: 15 amino acids. Trimming shortened V by 3 bases and J by 10 bases, and 20 bases separated the two germline ends. Germline V gene data show CDR1 as SGHNT and CDR2 as YYREEE (reference sequence). CDR3: CASSSDRDFFREQFF. For the CDR3, the DNA is TGTGCCAGCAGCTCCGACCGGGACTTCTTTCGCGAGCAGTTCTTC.

This chain links TRBV6-2 or TRBV6-3 with TRBJ2-1; possibly TRBD2 for D (6 bases). There are 14 residues in the CDR3. Trimming stripped 2 bases from V and 7 bases from J, with 12 bases between. Germline CDR1 MNHEY, CDR2 SVGEGT. CDR3: CASSYAGGVNEQFF. The CDR3 region has the DNA TGTGCCAGCAGTTACGCCGGAGGGGTTAATGAGCAGTTCTTC.

The chain joins TRBV7-9 to TRBJ2-7, with TRBD1 as a possible D gene (5 bases). The CDR3 has 15 amino acids. The germline V gene encodes CDR1 SEHNR and CDR2 FQNEAQ (reference sequence). V lost 3 bases to trimming and J lost 0 bases, with 12 bases between them. This chain's CDR3 is CASSFLQASSYEQYF. The CDR3 DNA reads as TGTGCCAGCAGCTTCCTACAGGCTTCCTCCTACGAGCAGTACTTC.

The chain is built from TRBV29-1 and TRBJ1-2; D unclear. Germline assignment: CDR1 SQVTM and CDR2 ANQGSEA. Trimming removed 4 bases from V and 4 bases from J, with 10 bases in between. The CDR3 has 12 residues. The CDR3 reads CSVVRARYGYTF. The CDR3 nucleotides are TGCAGCGTTGTACGCGCCCGCTATGGCTACACCTTC.

The chain combines TRBV5-6 with TRBJ1-3, with D unresolved. Trimming pared 3 bases from V and 4 bases from J, leaving 14 bases between. Germline CDR1 reads SGHDT; CDR2 reads YYEEEE. The CDR3 length is 15 residues. The CDR3 loop is CASSSPRTGGNTIYF. CDR3 sequence (DNA): TGTGCCAGCAGCTCACCCCGGACGGGGGGAAACACCATATATTTT.

This rearrangement joins TRBV2 to TRBJ2-1; 16 nucleotides match TRBD2. Germline CDR1 and CDR2: SNHLY and FYNNEI. V gave up 7 bases and J gave up 3 bases; unmatched junction bases: 9. CDR3 length equals 18 residues. The chain's CDR3 is CASTGTSGRVLHYNEQFF. Written as DNA, the CDR3 is TGTGCCAGCACCGGGACTAGCGGGAGGGTCCTTCACTACAATGAGCAGTTCTTC.

The gene calls are TRBV11-2 and TRBJ2-1; 9 positions agree with TRBD2. Germline V gives CDR1 SGHAT, CDR2 FQNNGV. V shed 5 bases, J shed 8 bases, and the junction held 10 bases outside the gene matches. The CDR3 is made up of 15 amino acids. The CDR3 DNA reads TGTGCCAGCAGCACCCCAGCGGGAGGTCCCGATGAGCAGTTCTTC. It codes for CASSTPAGGPDEQFF.

The rearrangement links TRBV14 to TRBJ2-1, with TRBD2 identical over 8 bases. Per germline, CDR1 SGHDN and CDR2 FVKESK. The CDR3 loop spans 16 amino acids. With 3 bases clipped from V and 1 base from J, the junction kept 5 bases outside the gene matches. DNA for the CDR3: TGTGCCAGCAGCCATTTACTAGCGGAATCCTACAATGAGCAGTTCTTC. This translates into CASSHLLAESYNEQFF.

This chain joins TRBV24-1 and TRBJ1-5, with TRBD1 matching over 7 bases. V gave up 4 bases and J gave up 5 bases; unmatched junction bases: 13. Germline V CDR1 and CDR2: KGHDR, SFDVKD. The CDR3 covers 17 residues. The CDR3 spells CATSEPDRPTPHQPQHF. CDR3 DNA sequence: TGTGCCACCAGTGAGCCGGACAGGCCTACCCCTCATCAGCCCCAGCATTTT.

This clone was seen only a few times. V gene TRBV29-1 combines with J gene TRBJ1-3; the D gene is possibly TRBD1 (6 bases). V lost 1 base, J lost 9 bases, and 16 bases lay in between. Germline V gene data show CDR1 as SQVTM and CDR2 as ANQGSEA. There are 14 residues in the CDR3. CDR3 residues: CSVEVRGHRPTIYF. CDR3 nucleotides: TGCAGCGTTGAAGTCCGGGGACACCGGCCCACCATATATTTT. The full variable domain, its missing parts supplied by reference TRBV29-1 and TRBJ1-3, is SAVISQKPSRDICQRGTSLTIQCQVDSQVTMMFWYRQQPGQSLTLIATANQGSEATYESGFVIDKFPISRPNLTFSTLTVSNMSPEDSSIYLCSVEVRGHRPTIYFGEGSWLTVV.

This clone was detected once. The chain employs TRBV19 and TRBJ2-7; TRBD2 matches 9 bases. Germline trimming cut 4 bases from V and 2 bases from J; bases unmatched to any gene: 6. There are 15 residues in the CDR3. Germline V CDR1 and CDR2: LNHDA, SQIVND (reference sequence). The chain's CDR3 is CASSTGLALAYEQYF. CDR3 sequence (DNA): TGTGCCAGTAGTACGGGACTAGCACTCGCCTACGAGCAGTACTTC.

This chain links TRBV10-3 with TRBJ1-1; perhaps TRBD1 as D (6 bases). V dropped 9 bases and J dropped 0 bases, with 11 bases sitting between them. CDR1 ENHRY and CDR2 SYGVKD come from the germline V gene. The CDR3 has 13 amino acids. CDR3 sequence reads: CAIQGILNTEAFF. The CDR3 DNA sequence: TGTGCCATACAGGGAATCTTGAACACTGAAGCTTTCTTT.

This clone turned up a few times. This sequence joins TRBV4-1 and TRBJ2-5, with TRBD2 matching 7 bases. The CDR3 has 18 amino acids. The V segment lost 1 base and the J segment 5 bases; nucleotides outside the gene matches: 16. The germline V gene has CDR1 MGHRA and CDR2 YSYEKL. The CDR3 region has the DNA TGCGCCAGCAGCCAAGTAAATCTTGGACTAGTCGAAGGGGAGACCCAGTACTTC. Translating gives CASSQVNLGLVEGETQYF.

This clone was seen only once. This sequence joins TRBV11-1 and TRBJ2-1; 9 bases map to TRBD2. Per germline, CDR1 SGHAT and CDR2 FQDESV (reference sequence). Trimming took 5 bases from V and 9 from J; bases not matched to a gene: 8. The CDR3 spans 14 residues. The CDR3 reads CASSAPGLAIEQFF. CDR3 sequence (DNA): TGTGCCAGCAGCGCGCCGGGACTAGCTATTGAGCAGTTCTTC.

J is TRBJ1-5 and V is TRBV5-1; maybe TRBD1 (6 bases). This CDR3 is built from 15 residues. Germline V gene lookup returns CDR1 SGHRS and CDR2 YFSETQ. V shed 4 bases and J shed 0 bases, with 11 bases lying between them. CDR3 amino acids: CASSPGAPSNQPQHF. CDR3 DNA sequence: TGCGCCAGCAGCCCAGGGGCTCCTAGCAATCAGCCCCAGCATTTT.

This clone was detected once. The chain links TRBV7-9 to TRBJ1-4; 7 bases are shared with TRBD1. Losses at the gene ends were 2 bases for V and 5 bases for J; bases not matched to a gene: 8. The CDR3 is 16 residues long. From germline, CDR1 is SEHNR and CDR2 FQNEAQ (reference sequence). In nucleotides, the CDR3 is TGTGCCAGCAGCTTACCAGGGGGTCGAGGGAATGAAAAACTGTTTTTT. Translating it yields CASSLPGGRGNEKLFF.